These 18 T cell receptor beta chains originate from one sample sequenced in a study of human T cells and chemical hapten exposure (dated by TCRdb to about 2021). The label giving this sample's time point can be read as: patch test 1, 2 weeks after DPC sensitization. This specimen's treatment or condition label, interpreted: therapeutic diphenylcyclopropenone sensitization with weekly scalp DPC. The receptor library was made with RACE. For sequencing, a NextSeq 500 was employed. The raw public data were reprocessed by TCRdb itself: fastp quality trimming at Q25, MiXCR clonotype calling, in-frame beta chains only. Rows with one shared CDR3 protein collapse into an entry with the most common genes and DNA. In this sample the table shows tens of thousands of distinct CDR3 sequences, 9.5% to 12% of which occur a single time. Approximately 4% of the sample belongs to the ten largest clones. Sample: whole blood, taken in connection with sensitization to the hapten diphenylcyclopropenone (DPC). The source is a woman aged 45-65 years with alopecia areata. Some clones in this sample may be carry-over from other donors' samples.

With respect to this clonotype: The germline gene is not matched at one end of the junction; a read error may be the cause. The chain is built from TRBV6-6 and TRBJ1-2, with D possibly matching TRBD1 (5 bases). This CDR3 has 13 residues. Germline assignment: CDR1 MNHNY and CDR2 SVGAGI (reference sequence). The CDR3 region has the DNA TGTGCCGGCAGTAGGGGCAGCTACTATGGCTACACCTTC. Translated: CAGSRGSYYGYTF.

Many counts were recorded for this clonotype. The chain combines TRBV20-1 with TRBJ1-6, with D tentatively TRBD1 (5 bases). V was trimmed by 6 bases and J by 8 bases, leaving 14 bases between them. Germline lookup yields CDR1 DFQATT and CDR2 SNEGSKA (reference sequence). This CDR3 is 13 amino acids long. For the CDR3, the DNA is TGCAGTGCAAGGGAGGGAGGGGATTCACCCCTCCACTTT. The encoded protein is CSAREGGDSPLHF.

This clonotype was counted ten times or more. The CDR3 bases are TGTGCCAGCAGCTTAGATGAGGCCTATAATTCACCCCTCCACTTT. Amino acid sequence: CASSLDEAYNSPLHF. The chain uses TRBV13 and TRBJ1-6; D ambiguous. V dropped 1 base and J dropped 2 bases, with 6 bases sitting between them. This CDR3 has 15 residues. In germline, CDR1 is PRHDT, CDR2 FYEKMQ (reference sequence).

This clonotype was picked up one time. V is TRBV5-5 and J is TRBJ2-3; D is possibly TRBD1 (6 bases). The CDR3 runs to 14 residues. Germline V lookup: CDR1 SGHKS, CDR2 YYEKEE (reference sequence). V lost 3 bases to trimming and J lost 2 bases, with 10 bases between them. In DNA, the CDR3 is TGTGCCAGCAGCTCGGGGACATTCACAGATACGCAGTATTTT. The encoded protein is CASSSGTFTDTQYF. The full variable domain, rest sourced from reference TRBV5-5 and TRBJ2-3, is DAGVTQSPTHLIKTRGQQVTLRCSPISGHKSVSWYQQVLGQGPQFIFQYYEKEERGRGNFPDRFSARQFPNYSSELNVNALLLGDSALYLCASSSGTFTDTQYFGPGTRLTVL.

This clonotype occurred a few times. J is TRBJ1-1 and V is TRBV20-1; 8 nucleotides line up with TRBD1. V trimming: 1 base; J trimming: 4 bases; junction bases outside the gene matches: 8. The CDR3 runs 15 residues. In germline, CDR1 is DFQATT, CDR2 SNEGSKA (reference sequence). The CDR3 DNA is TGCAGTGCTAGAGGTAGGAGGACAGGGCGCACTGAAGCTTTCTTT. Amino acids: CSARGRRTGRTEAFF.

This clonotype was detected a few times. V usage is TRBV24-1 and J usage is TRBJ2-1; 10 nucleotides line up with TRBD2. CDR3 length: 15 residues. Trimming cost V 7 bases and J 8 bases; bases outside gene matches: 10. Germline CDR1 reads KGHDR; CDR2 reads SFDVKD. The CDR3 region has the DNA TGTGCCACCAGCCGAAGGGGACTAGCGTCCGATGAGCAGTTCTTC. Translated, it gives CATSRRGLASDEQFF.

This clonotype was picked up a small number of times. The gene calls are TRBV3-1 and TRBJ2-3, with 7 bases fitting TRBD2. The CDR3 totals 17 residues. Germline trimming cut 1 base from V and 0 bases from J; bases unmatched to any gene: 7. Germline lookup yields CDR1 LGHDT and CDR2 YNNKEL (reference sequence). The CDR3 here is CASSQVFQRESTDTQYF. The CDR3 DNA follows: TGTGCCAGCAGCCAAGTTTTTCAGCGGGAAAGCACAGATACGCAGTATTTT.

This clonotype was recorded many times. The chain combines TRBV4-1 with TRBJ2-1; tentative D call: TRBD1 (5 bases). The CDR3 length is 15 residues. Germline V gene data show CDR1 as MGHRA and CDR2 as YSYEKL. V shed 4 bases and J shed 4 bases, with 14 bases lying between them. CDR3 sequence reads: CASSLGPGKYNEQFF. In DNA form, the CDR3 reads TGCGCCAGCAGCCTTGGACCAGGGAAATACAATGAGCAGTTCTTC.

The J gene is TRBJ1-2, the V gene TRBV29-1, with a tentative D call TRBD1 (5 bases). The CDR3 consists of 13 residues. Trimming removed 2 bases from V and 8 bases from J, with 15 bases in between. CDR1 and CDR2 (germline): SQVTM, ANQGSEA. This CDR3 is CSVEKGTAGGYTF. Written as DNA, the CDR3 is TGCAGCGTTGAAAAGGGGACCGCAGGGGGCTACACCTTC. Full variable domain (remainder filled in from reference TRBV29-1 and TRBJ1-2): SAVISQKPSRDICQRGTSLTIQCQVDSQVTMMFWYRQQPGQSLTLIATANQGSEATYESGFVIDKFPISRPNLTFSTLTVSNMSPEDSSIYLCSVEKGTAGGYTFGSGTRLTVV.

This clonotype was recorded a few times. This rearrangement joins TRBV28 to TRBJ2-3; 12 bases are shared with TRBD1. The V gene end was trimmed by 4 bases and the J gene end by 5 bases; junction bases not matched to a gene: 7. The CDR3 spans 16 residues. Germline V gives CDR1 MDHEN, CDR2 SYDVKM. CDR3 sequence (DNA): TGTGCCAGCAGTTCACCGGGACAGGGGGCTGGAGATACGCAGTATTTT. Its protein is CASSSPGQGAGDTQYF.

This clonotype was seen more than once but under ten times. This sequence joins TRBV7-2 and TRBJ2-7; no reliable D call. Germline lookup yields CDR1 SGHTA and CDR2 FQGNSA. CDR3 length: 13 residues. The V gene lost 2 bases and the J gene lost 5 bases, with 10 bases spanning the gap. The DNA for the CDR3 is TGTGCCAGCAGCTTATTGTCTAAAAACGAGCAGTACTTC. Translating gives CASSLLSKNEQYF.

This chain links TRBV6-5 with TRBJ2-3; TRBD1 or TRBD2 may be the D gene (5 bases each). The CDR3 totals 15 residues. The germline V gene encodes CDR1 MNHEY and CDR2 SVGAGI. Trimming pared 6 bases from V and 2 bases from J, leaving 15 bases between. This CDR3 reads CASSHGGTITDTQYF. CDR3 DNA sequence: TGTGCCAGCAGCCATGGGGGAACGATCACAGATACGCAGTATTTT.

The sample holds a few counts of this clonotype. CDR3 in amino acids: CASSLRQGTYEQYF. The CDR3 DNA sequence: TGCGCCAGCAGCTTGCGGCAGGGCACCTACGAGCAGTACTTC. The chain couples TRBV5-1 to TRBJ2-7; D may be TRBD1 (5 bases). Germline lookup yields CDR1 SGHRS and CDR2 YFSETQ. Trimming pared 1 base from V and 2 bases from J, leaving 10 bases between. The CDR3 extends over 14 amino acids.

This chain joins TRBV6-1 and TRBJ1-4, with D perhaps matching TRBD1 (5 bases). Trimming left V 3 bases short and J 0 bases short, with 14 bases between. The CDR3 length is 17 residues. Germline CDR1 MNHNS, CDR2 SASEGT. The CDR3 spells CASSEGRLFATNEKLFF. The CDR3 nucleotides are TGTGCCAGCAGTGAGGGACGCCTCTTCGCAACTAATGAAAAACTGTTTTTT.

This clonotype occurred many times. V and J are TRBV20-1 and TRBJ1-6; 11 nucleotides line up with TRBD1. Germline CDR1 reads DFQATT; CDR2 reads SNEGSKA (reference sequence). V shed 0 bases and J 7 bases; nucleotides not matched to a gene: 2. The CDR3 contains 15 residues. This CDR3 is CSARDGDRGNSPLHF. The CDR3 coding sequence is TGCAGTGCTAGAGATGGGGACAGGGGGAATTCACCCCTCCACTTT.

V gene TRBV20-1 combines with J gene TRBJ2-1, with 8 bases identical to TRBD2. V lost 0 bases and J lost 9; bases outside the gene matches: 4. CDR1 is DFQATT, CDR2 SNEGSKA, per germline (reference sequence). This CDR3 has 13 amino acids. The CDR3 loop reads CSARDSGGPEQFF. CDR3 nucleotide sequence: TGCAGTGCTAGAGATTCGGGGGGGCCTGAGCAGTTCTTC.

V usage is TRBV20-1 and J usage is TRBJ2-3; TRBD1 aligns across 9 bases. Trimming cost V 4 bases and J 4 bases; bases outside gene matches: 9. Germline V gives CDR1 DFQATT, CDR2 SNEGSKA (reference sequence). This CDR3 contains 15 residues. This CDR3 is CSAKTGGALADTQYF. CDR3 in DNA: TGCAGTGCTAAAACAGGGGGCGCGTTGGCAGATACGCAGTATTTT.

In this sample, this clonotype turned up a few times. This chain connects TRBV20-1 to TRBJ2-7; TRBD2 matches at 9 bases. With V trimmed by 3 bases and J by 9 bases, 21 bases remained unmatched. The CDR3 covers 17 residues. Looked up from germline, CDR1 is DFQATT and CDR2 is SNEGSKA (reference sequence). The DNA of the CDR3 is TGCAGTGCTAGGACCGAGAAGGGGGGACTAGCTGGTGTAGGGCAGTACTTC. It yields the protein CSARTEKGGLAGVGQYF.